What follows is one T cell receptor (beta chain) and its context. Its antigen specificity is not known. Base qualities are not provided; no much larger clone lies one nucleotide away. Collaborating institutions collected whole blood in K2EDTA tubes following their own protocols. For TCRbeta analysis, collaborators shipped samples in one of three forms: frozen whole blood, isolated PBMCs, or DNA extracted from either of those sample types. These data originate in a study of blood T cell repertoires in COVID-19 (dated by TCRdb to 2018 to 2020). As for the study more broadly: The collaborator samples originated in the United States, Italy and Spain and spanned the acute and convalescent phases of COVID-19. The material from the prospective study consisted of cDNA or gDNA derived from T cells, B-cell-depleted T cells, or PBMCs. The repertoires were made available in a free public database intended to serve as a resource for research on the immune response to SARS-CoV-2. Deeply sampled blood TCRbeta repertoires from subjects exposed to, actively infected with, or recovered from COVID-19 were included in the dataset. Where HLA class I and class II types were available, the types were taken from metadata supplied by the sample provider, not from assay-based typing. Samples came from the ongoing ImmuneRACE study (first 160 participants) plus 1,254 subjects from 6 global collaborators. A de-identified subject ID, COVID-19 status, age in years and sex were almost always included in the sample metadata. General conclusions and limits of the study: The amount of clinical and demographic metadata varied by source and participant and was provided uncurated.

Relative to germline, V is 3 bases shorter and J is 5 bases shorter, with 7 bases between their ends. The germline V gene (reference sequence) provides CDR1 WNHNN and CDR2 SYGVQD. Its CDR3 holds 12 amino acids, cysteine through phenylalanine. Only the CDR3 DNA is retained, 36 bases long and in frame from the first base. TCRbeta CDR3 regions were amplified from genomic DNA by means of the immunoSEQ Assay, a bias-controlled multiplex PCR. From the authors' description of their analysis: Within the assay, amplification of reference gene primers was used to estimate how many nucleated cells each sample contained. To quantify the absolute abundance of each unique TCRbeta CDR3 rearrangement, sequence reads were collapsed and filtered. Productive Simpson clonality was computed per sample as the square root of Simpson's diversity index over productive rearrangements. This is the immuneACCESS table as TCRdb keeps it, with only in-frame sequences that have V and J called. A part of the clones is gone; compared with another copy, unresolved V genes explain less than half, and the rest is unexplained. V, J and clone size reflect that table, while D and trimming were determined from the DNA. Recorded for this sample are around 75,000 clones; 79% of them occurred a single time. The top ten clonotypes cover about 5% of the sample.

The specimen sequenced was peripheral blood. This clonotype originated in an elderly woman with active or convalescent COVID-19. The chain is assembled from TRBV10-1 and TRBJ2-5, with the D gene not clear enough to name. The DNA reads TGCGCCAGCAGTGATGAGTTGGAGACCCAGTACTTC. It is translated as CASSDELETQYF.